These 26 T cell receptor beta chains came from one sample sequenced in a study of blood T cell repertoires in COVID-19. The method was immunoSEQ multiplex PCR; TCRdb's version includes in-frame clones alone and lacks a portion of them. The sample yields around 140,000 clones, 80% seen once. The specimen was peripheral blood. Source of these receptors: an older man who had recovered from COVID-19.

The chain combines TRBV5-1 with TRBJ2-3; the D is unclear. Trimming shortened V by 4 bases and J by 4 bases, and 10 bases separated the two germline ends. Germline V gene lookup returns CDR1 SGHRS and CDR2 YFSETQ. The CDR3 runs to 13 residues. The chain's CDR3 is CASSKMSPDTQYF. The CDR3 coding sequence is TGCGCCAGCAGCAAGATGAGCCCAGATACGCAGTATTTT. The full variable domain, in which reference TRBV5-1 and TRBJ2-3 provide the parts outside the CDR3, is KAGVTQTPRYLIKTRGQQVTLSCSPISGHRSVSWYQQTPGQGLQFLFEYFSETQRNKGNFPGRFSGRQFSNSRSEMNVSTLELGDSALYLCASSKMSPDTQYFGPGTRLTVL.

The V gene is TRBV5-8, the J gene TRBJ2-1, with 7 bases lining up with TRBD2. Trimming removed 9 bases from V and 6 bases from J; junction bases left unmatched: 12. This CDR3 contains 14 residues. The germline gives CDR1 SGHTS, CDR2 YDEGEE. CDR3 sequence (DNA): TGTGCCACCAACGAGCGGGATGGTTTCAATGAGCAGTTCTTC. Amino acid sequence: CATNERDGFNEQFF.

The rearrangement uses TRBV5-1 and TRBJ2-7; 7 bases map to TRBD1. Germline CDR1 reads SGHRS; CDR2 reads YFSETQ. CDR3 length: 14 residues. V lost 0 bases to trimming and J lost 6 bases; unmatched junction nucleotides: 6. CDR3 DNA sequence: TGCGCCAGCAGCTTGGCGGGACAGTCGGGCGAGCAGTACTTC. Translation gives CASSLAGQSGEQYF.

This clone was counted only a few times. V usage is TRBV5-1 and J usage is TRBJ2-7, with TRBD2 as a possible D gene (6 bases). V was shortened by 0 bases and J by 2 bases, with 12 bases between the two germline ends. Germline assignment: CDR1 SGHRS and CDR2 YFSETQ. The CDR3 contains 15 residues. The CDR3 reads CASSLGVAVTYEQYF. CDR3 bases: TGCGCCAGCAGCTTGGGGGTAGCGGTAACCTACGAGCAGTACTTC.

CDR3 amino acids: CASSLGQGAEQYF. For the CDR3, the DNA is TGTGCCAGCAGCTTAGGACAGGGGGCTGAGCAGTACTTC. The rearrangement uses TRBV11-2 and TRBJ2-7; TRBD1 aligns across 10 bases. V lost 1 base, J lost 7 bases, and 1 base stayed unmatched. The CDR3 spans 13 residues. Germline loops: CDR1 SGHAT, CDR2 FQNNGV.

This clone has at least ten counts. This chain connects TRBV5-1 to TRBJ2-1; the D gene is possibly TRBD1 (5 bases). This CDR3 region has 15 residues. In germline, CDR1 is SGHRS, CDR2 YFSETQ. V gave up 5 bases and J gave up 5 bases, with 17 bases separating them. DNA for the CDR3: TGCGCCAGCAGGGGTACAGGTAGAACCGACAATGAGCAGTTCTTC. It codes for CASRGTGRTDNEQFF.

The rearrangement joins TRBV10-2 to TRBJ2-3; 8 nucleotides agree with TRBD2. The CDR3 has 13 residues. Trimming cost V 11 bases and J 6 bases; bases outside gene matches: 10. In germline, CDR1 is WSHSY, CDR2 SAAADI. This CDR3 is CAGGSGDWDTQYF. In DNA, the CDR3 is TGCGCCGGGGGTAGCGGGGATTGGGATACGCAGTATTTT.

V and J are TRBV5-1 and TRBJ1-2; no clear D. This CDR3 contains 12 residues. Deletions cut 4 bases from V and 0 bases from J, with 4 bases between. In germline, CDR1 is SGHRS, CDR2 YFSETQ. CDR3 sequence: CASSIANYGYTF. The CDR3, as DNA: TGCGCCAGCAGCATAGCTAACTATGGCTACACCTTC.

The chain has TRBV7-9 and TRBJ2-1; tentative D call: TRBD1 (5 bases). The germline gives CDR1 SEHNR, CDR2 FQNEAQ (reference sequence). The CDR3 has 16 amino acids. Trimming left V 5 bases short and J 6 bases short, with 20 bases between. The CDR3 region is CASSPRQLTASNEQFF. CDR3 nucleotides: TGTGCCAGCAGCCCTAGACAGCTTACGGCATCCAATGAGCAGTTCTTC.

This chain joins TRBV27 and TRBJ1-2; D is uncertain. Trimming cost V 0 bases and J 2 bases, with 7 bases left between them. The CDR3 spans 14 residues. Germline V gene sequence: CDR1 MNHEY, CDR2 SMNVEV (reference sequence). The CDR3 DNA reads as TGTGCCAGCAGTTTATCGCCAGGCAACTATGGCTACACCTTC. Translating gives CASSLSPGNYGYTF.

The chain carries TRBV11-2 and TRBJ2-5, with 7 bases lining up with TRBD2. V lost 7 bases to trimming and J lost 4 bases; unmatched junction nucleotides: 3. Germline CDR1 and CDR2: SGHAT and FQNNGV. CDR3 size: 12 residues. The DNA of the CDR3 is TGTGCCAGCACTAGCGGTGGAGAGACCCAGTACTTC. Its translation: CASTSGGETQYF.

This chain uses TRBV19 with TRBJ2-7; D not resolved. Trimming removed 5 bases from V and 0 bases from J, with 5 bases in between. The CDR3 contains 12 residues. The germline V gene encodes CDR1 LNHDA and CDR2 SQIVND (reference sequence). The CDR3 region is CASSPSSYEQYF. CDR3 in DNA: TGTGCCAGTAGTCCGAGCTCCTACGAGCAGTACTTC. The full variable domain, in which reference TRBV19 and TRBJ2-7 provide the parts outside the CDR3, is DGGITQSPKYLFRKEGQNVTLSCEQNLNHDAMYWYRQDPGQGLRLIYYSQIVNDFQKGDIAEGYSVSREKKESFPLTVTSAQKNPTAFYLCASSPSSYEQYFGPGTRLTVT.

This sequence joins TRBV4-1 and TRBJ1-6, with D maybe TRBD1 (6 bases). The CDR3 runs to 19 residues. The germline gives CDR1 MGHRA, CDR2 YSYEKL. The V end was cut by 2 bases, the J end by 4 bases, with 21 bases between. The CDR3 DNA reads TGCGCCAGCAGCCAATTTCGGACAGCCACTCGAGCTTATAATTCACCCCTCCACTTT. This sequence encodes CASSQFRTATRAYNSPLHF.

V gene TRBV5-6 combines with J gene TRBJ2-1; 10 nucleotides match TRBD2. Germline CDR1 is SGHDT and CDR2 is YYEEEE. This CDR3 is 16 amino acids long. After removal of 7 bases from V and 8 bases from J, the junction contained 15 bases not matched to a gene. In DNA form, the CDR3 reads TGTGCCAGCCAGCTTGGGGTTCAAGCGGGAGGGGATGAGCAGTTCTTC. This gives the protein CASQLGVQAGGDEQFF.

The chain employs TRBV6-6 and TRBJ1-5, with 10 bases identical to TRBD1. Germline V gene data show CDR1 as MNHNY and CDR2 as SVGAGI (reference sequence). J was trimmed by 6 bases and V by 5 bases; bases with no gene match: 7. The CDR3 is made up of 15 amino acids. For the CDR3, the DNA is TGTGCCAGCAGTCCCGTGGACAGGGGGTTTCAGCCCCAGCATTTT. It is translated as CASSPVDRGFQPQHF.

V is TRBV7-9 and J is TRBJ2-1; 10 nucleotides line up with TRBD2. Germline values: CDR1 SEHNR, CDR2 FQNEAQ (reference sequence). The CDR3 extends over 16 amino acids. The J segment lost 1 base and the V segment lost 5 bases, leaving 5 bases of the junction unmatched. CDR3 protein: CASSPRTSGSYNEQFF. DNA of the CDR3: TGTGCCAGCAGCCCCCGGACTAGCGGTTCCTACAATGAGCAGTTCTTC.

In DNA, the CDR3 is TGTGCCAGCAGAACGACAGGGCTTTTACAAGAGACCCAGTACTTC. It yields the protein CASRTTGLLQETQYF. This rearrangement joins TRBV7-9 to TRBJ2-5; 7 bases fit TRBD1. CDR1 is SEHNR and CDR2 is FQNEAQ in the germline V gene (reference sequence). J gave up 2 bases and V 6 bases, and 9 bases lay outside the gene matches. This CDR3 is built from 15 residues.

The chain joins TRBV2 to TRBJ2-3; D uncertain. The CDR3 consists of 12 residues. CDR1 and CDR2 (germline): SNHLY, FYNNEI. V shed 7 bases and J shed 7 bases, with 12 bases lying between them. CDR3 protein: CASKTQVNTQYF. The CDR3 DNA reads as TGTGCCAGCAAAACTCAGGTTAATACGCAGTATTTT.

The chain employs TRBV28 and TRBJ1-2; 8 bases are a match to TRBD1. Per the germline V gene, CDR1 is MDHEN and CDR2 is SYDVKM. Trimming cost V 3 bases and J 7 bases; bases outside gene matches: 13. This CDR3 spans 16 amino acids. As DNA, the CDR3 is TGTGCCAGCAGTTTTTGGTCAAAAGGACAGGGAGGTGGCTACACCTTC. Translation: CASSFWSKGQGGGYTF.

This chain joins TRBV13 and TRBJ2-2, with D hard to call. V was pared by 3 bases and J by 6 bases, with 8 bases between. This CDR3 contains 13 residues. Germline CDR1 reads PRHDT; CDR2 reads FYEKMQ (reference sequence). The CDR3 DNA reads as TGTGCCAGCAGCTTCGGTCTACCCGGGGAGCTGTTTTTT. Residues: CASSFGLPGELFF.

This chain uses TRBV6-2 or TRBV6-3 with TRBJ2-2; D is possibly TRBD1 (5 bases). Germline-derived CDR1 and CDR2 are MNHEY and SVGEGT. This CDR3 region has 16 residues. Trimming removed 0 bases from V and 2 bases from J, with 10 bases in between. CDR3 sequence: CASSYSRRTNTGELFF. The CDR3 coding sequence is TGTGCCAGCAGTTACTCACGGCGGACAAACACCGGGGAGCTGTTTTTT.

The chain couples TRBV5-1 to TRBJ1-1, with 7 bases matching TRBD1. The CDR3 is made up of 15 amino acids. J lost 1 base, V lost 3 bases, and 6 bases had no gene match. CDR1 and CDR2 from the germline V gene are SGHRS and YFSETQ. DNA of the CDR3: TGCGCCAGCAGCTCAGGAGGACAGGCGAACACTGAAGCTTTCTTT. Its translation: CASSSGGQANTEAFF.

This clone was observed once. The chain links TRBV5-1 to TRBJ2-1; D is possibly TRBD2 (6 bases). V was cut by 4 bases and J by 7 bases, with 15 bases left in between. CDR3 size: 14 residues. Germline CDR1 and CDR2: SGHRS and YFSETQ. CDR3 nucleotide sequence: TGCGCCAGCAGCCTTCCCGGGGGTACAAATGAGCAGTTCTTC. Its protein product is CASSLPGGTNEQFF.

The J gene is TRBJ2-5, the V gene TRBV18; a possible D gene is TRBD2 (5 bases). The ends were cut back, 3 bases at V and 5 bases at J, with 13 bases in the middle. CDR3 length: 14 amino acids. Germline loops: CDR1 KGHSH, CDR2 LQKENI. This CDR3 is CASSPFVRVETQYF. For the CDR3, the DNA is TGTGCCAGCTCACCCTTTGTGCGGGTGGAGACCCAGTACTTC.

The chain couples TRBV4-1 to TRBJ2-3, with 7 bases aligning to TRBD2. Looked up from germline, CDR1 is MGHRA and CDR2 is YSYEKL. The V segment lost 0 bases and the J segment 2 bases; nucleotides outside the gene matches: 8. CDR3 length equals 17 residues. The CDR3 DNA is TGCGCCAGCAGCCAAGACGTGGCGGGAGACCTCACAGATACGCAGTATTTT. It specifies CASSQDVAGDLTDTQYF.

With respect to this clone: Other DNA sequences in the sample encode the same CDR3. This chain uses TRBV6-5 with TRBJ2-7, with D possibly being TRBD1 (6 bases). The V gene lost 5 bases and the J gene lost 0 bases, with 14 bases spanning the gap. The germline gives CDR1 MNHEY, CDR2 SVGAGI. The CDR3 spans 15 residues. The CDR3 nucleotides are TGTGCCAGCAGTAGTCCGGGACAATCCTCCTACGAGCAGTACTTC. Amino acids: CASSSPGQSSYEQYF.